Shown below are 14 T cell receptor beta chains from a single sample sequenced in a study of cytomegalovirus exposure and HLA in healthy donors. The protocol was immunoSEQ multiplex PCR, while the TCRdb copy is restricted to in-frame clones and leaves out a portion. The table records 90,000 to 150,000 clones, 88% of them present only once. The sequencing input was PBMCs. All receptors derive from a woman under 30 in good health and CMV-seropositive.

The V call is TRBV18, the J call TRBJ2-3; D not resolved. From germline, CDR1 is KGHSH and CDR2 LQKENI. The ends were cut back, 5 bases at V and 2 bases at J, with 8 bases in the middle. The CDR3 sequence is 13 residues long. The CDR3: CASSSTTTDTQYF. DNA of the CDR3: TGTGCCAGCTCAAGTACAACCACAGATACGCAGTATTTT.

Only a few counts were recorded for this clone. This chain joins TRBV9 and TRBJ1-1; 7 nucleotides match TRBD1. Germline CDR1 is SGDLS and CDR2 is YYNGEE. The CDR3 spans 14 residues. V was clipped by 3 bases and J by 0 bases; unmatched bases: 2. The CDR3 is CASSEGQLNTEAFF. The CDR3 DNA follows: TGTGCCAGCAGCGAGGGACAGCTGAACACTGAAGCTTTCTTT. Filled out from reference TRBV9 and TRBJ1-1, the complete variable domain reads DSGVTQTPKHLITATGQRVTLRCSPRSGDLSVYWYQQSLDQGLQFLIQYYNGEERAKGNILERFSAQQFPDLHSELNLSSLELGDSALYFCASSEGQLNTEAFFGQGTRLTVV.

The V and J genes are TRBV4-3 and TRBJ2-1; D gene uncertain. CDR3 length: 16 amino acids. Trimming shortened V by 0 bases and J by 0 bases, and 9 bases separated the two germline ends. Germline CDR1 reads LGHNA; CDR2 reads YSLEER. CDR3 DNA: TGCGCCAGCAGCCAAGAACGCTCGAGCTCCTACAATGAGCAGTTCTTC. Translating gives CASSQERSSSYNEQFF.

The chain has TRBV5-1 and TRBJ1-6, with D possibly being TRBD1 (5 bases). Trimming cost V 4 bases and J 8 bases, with 16 bases left between them. Germline V gives CDR1 SGHRS, CDR2 YFSETQ. The CDR3 spans 15 residues. CDR3 in DNA: TGCGCCAGCAGCAGATCGGCAGGGTCGGATTCACCCCTCCACTTT. Translated: CASSRSAGSDSPLHF.

The chain couples TRBV7-2 to TRBJ2-1; D gene ambiguous. Germline CDR1 SGHTA, CDR2 FQGNSA. Trimming removed 3 bases from V and 1 base from J, with 7 bases in between. The CDR3 consists of 14 residues. CDR3 DNA: TGTGCCAGCAGCTTCCTGGCTTCCTACAATGAGCAGTTCTTC. Amino acids: CASSFLASYNEQFF. Variable domain in full (rest from reference TRBV7-2 and TRBJ2-1): GAGVSQSPSNKVTEKGKDVELRCDPISGHTALYWYRQSLGQGLEFLIYFQGNSAPDKSGLPSDRFSAERTGGSVSTLTIQRTQQEDSAVYLCASSFLASYNEQFFGPGTRLTVL.

The CDR3 sequence is CATRVGTNEKLFF. The CDR3 DNA follows: TGTGCCACTCGAGTGGGCACTAATGAAAAACTGTTTTTT. V and J are TRBV10-3 and TRBJ1-4, with D unresolved. Germline V gives CDR1 ENHRY, CDR2 SYGVKD. Trimming shortened V by 10 bases and J by 2 bases, and 11 bases separated the two germline ends. This CDR3 has 13 residues.

This chain connects TRBV7-9 to TRBJ2-5, with 9 bases aligning to TRBD1. Per germline, CDR1 SEHNR and CDR2 FQNEAQ (reference sequence). V gave up 5 bases and J gave up 5 bases; unmatched junction bases: 9. This CDR3 spans 15 amino acids. CDR3: CASSTSDRGRETQYF. The CDR3 DNA sequence: TGTGCCAGCAGCACCAGCGACAGGGGGAGGGAGACCCAGTACTTC.

This chain connects TRBV6-6 to TRBJ2-7; TRBD1 agrees at 12 bases. This CDR3 comprises 16 residues. Per germline, CDR1 MNHNY and CDR2 SVGAGI (reference sequence). V was pared by 6 bases and J by 1 base, with 7 bases of the junction left unmatched. CDR3 region: CASSRGQGARSYEQYF. The CDR3 region has the DNA TGTGCCAGCAGCCGGGGACAGGGGGCGAGGTCCTACGAGCAGTACTTC.

This clone was counted once. V and J are TRBV4-3 and TRBJ2-7; 9 bases are a match to TRBD1. Losses at the gene ends were 1 base for V and 0 bases for J; bases not matched to a gene: 1. This CDR3 is 15 amino acids long. Germline V gene lookup returns CDR1 LGHNA and CDR2 YSLEER. The chain's CDR3 is CASSQATGGSYEQYF. DNA for the CDR3: TGCGCCAGCAGCCAAGCGACAGGGGGCTCCTACGAGCAGTACTTC.

This chain links TRBV6-5 with TRBJ2-7; the match to TRBD1 covers 10 bases. V gave up 5 bases and J gave up 1 base; unmatched junction bases: 5. Germline lookup yields CDR1 MNHEY and CDR2 SVGAGI. The CDR3 extends over 15 amino acids. The CDR3 DNA is TGTGCCAGCAGTGGACGGGACAGGGGTTCCTACGAGCAGTACTTC. It specifies CASSGRDRGSYEQYF.

This clone occurred a few times. CDR3 coding DNA: TGCGCCAGCAGCCAAACCTGGAGGGCGACTGAAGCTTTCTTT. Its protein is CASSQTWRATEAFF. V usage is TRBV4-1 and J usage is TRBJ1-1; D is uncertain. This CDR3 spans 14 amino acids. Trimming removed 2 bases at V and 5 bases at J, with 12 bases between. From germline, CDR1 is MGHRA and CDR2 YSYEKL.

The V and J genes are TRBV19 and TRBJ1-4; TRBD1 aligns across 9 bases. The CDR3 is 14 residues long. CDR1 is LNHDA and CDR2 is SQIVND in the germline V gene (reference sequence). V was pared by 10 bases and J by 6 bases, with 9 bases of the junction left unmatched. For the CDR3, the DNA is TGTGCCATTGGACAGGGGAGGACGGATGAAAAACTGTTTTTT. Translating it yields CAIGQGRTDEKLFF.

The genes are TRBV7-8 and TRBJ2-2; tentative D call: TRBD2 (7 bases). Per the germline V gene, CDR1 is SGHVS and CDR2 is FQNEAQ. Deletions cut 7 bases from V and 1 base from J, with 16 bases between. CDR3 size: 16 residues. CDR3 region: CASTRGGGMNTGELFF. The CDR3 DNA reads as TGTGCCAGCACCCGAGGGGGGGGAATGAACACCGGGGAGCTGTTTTTT.

J is TRBJ1-1 and V is TRBV7-9; TRBD1 agrees at 7 bases. The CDR3 sequence is 14 residues long. CDR1 is SEHNR and CDR2 is FQNEAQ in the germline V gene (reference sequence). The ends lost 2 bases at V and 7 bases at J; junction bases unmatched: 7. The CDR3 loop is CASSLLNRGLEAFF. In nucleotides, the CDR3 is TGTGCCAGCAGCTTACTCAACAGGGGCCTTGAAGCTTTCTTT.